The 3 T cell receptor beta chains given below trace back to one sample, sequenced in a study of blood T cell repertoires in COVID-19. Assay used: immunoSEQ multiplex PCR; TCRdb lists only in-frame clones, some missing. The repertoire holds 200,000 to 250,000 clones, with about 90% as singletons. Sequencing used PBMCs or T cells enriched from blood (not recorded which). These receptors originate from a woman aged 50 to 60 in a cohort exposed to, infected with or recovered from COVID-19 (not recorded which).

The rearrangement links TRBV4-3 to TRBJ1-1, with D tentatively TRBD1 (5 bases). V was pared by 0 bases and J by 2 bases, with 13 bases between. In germline, CDR1 is LGHNA, CDR2 YSLEER. The CDR3 is 16 amino acids. The DNA of the CDR3 is TGCGCCAGCAGCCAAGATCTTGGGGGGGGAAACACTGAAGCTTTCTTT. Its protein product is CASSQDLGGGNTEAFF.

V and J are TRBV28 and TRBJ1-6; the match to TRBD1 covers 7 bases. V trimming: 5 bases; J trimming: 5 bases; junction bases outside the gene matches: 9. Germline CDR1 MDHEN, CDR2 SYDVKM. The CDR3 is 16 amino acids. CDR3 sequence: CASSPHGGQDNSPLHF. The CDR3 coding sequence is TGTGCCAGCAGTCCCCACGGCGGACAGGATAATTCACCCCTCCACTTT.

The genes are TRBV7-2 and TRBJ2-3; 7 bases are a match to TRBD2. This CDR3 region has 15 residues. Per germline, CDR1 SGHTA and CDR2 FQGNSA. V shed 3 bases and J 7 bases; nucleotides not matched to a gene: 10. This CDR3 reads CASSLRRGWSNTQYF. In DNA form, the CDR3 reads TGTGCCAGCAGCTTGAGGCGGGGGTGGTCAAATACGCAGTATTTT.